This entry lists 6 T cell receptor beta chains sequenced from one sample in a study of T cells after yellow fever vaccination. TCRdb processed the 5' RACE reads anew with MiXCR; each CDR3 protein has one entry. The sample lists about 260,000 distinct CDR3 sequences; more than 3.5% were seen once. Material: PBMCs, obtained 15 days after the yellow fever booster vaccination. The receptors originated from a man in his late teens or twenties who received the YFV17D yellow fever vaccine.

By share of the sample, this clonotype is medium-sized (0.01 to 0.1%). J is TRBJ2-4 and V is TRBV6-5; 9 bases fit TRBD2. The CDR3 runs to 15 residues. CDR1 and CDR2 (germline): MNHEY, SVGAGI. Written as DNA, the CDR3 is TGTGCTACGGCGGGGGGGCCGGAGTCCAAAAACATTCAGTACTTC. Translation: CATAGGPESKNIQYF.

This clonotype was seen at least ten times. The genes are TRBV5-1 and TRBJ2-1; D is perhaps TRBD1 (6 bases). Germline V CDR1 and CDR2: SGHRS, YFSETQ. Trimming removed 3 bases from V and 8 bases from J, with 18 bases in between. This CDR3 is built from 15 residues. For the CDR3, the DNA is TGCGCCAGCAGCTCCGGTGGGGGCATCGTCGATGAGCAGTTCTTC. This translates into CASSSGGGIVDEQFF. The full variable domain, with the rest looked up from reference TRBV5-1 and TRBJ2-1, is KAGVTQTPRYLIKTRGQQVTLSCSPISGHRSVSWYQQTPGQGLQFLFEYFSETQRNKGNFPGRFSGRQFSNSRSEMNVSTLELGDSALYLCASSSGGGIVDEQFFGPGTRLTVL.

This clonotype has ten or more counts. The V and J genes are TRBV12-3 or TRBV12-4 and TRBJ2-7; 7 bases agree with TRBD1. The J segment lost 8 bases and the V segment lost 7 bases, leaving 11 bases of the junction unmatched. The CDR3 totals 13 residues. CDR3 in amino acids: CASTLPQGGKQYF. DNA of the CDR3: TGTGCCAGCACCCTCCCCCAAGGGGGCAAGCAGTACTTC.

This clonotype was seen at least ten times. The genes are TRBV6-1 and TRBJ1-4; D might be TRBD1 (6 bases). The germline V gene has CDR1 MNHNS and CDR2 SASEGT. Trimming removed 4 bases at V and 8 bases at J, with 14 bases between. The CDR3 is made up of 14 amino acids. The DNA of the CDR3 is TGTGCCAGCAGTGCCGCCGGAGGGGGGGAAAAACTGTTTTTT. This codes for CASSAAGGGEKLFF.

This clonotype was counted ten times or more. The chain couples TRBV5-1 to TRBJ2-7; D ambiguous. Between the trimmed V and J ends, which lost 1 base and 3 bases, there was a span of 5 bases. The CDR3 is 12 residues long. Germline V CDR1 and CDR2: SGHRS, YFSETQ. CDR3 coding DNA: TGCGCCAGCAGCTTGATTGGCTACGAGCAGTACTTC. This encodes CASSLIGYEQYF.

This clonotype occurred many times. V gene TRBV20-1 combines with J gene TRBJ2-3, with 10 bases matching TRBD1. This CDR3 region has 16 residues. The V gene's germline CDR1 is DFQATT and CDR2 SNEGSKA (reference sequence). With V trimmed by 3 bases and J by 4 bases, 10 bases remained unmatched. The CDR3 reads CSASTPGQGTSDTQYF. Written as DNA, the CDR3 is TGCAGTGCTAGTACACCGGGACAGGGGACGTCAGATACGCAGTATTTT.